A selection of T cell receptor beta chains follows, all from one sample in a study of early T cells in non-severe SARS-CoV-2 infection. Using its own MiXCR run on the 5' RACE reads, TCRdb lists one record per CDR3 protein. The sample holds approximately 48,000 distinct CDR3 sequences; 9.3% are singletons and the top ten take under 15%. Specimen: whole blood. The receptors were gathered from an adult who was a healthcare worker with PCR-confirmed SARS-CoV-2 infection or an uninfected control (not recorded which). CDR3s include the opening cysteine and the closing phenylalanine or tryptophan. Fields, in order: V gene, clone size, J gene, D gene, CDR3 protein, CDR3 DNA. D genes are given only for firm matches. Clone size appears in some rows only: once, few, many, or a class for an expanded clone.

TRBV25-1	many	TRBJ1-1	NA	CASTPPGVNTEAFF	TGTGCCAGCACCCCCCCAGGAGTGAACACTGAAGCTTTCTTT
TRBV3-1	few	TRBJ2-7	NA	CASSQDRVGYEQYF	TGTGCCAGCAGCCAAGATCGGGTGGGGTACGAGCAGTACTTC
TRBV6-5	NA	TRBJ2-3	TRBD2	CASSYPGGTQYF	TGTGCCAGCAGTTACCCGGGAGGTACGCAGTATTTT
TRBV12-3/TRBV12-4	many	TRBJ2-7	NA	CASSYRRGERGEQYF	TGTGCCAGCAGCTACCGGAGGGGAGAAAGGGGCGAGCAGTACTTC
TRBV24-1	many	TRBJ2-1	TRBD1	CATSDSPVTGGNEQFF	TGTGCCACCAGTGATTCCCCGGTGACAGGGGGCAATGAGCAGTTCTTC
TRBV5-1	many	TRBJ1-2	NA	CASRHDRNYGYTF	TGCGCCAGCAGACACGACAGGAACTATGGCTACACCTTC
TRBV27	few	TRBJ1-2	TRBD1	CATGKHGGQGAVGYTF	TGTGCCACCGGGAAACACGGGGGACAGGGGGCGGTCGGCTACACCTTC
TRBV7-2	many	TRBJ2-7	NA	CATRQDPYEQYF	TGTGCCACCCGCCAAGACCCCTACGAGCAGTACTTC
TRBV19	many	TRBJ1-1	NA	CASNNGVTEAFF	TGTGCCAGTAACAATGGAGTCACTGAAGCTTTCTTT
TRBV28	once	TRBJ2-7	NA	CASSRTLDYEQYF	TGTGCCAGCAGCCGGACCCTCGACTACGAGCAGTACTTC
TRBV2	many	TRBJ1-6	NA	CASKKLVGDSPLHF	TGTGCCAGCAAGAAATTGGTGGGGGATTCACCCCTCCACTTT
TRBV7-8	many	TRBJ2-7	TRBD1	CASRGSGQGSYEQYF	TGTGCCAGCCGAGGGTCCGGACAGGGCTCCTACGAGCAGTACTTC
TRBV11-2	many	TRBJ1-4	NA	CASSRGLIGEKLFF	TGTGCCAGCAGCCGCGGGTTAATAGGTGAAAAACTGTTTTTT
TRBV4-2	NA	TRBJ1-5	TRBD1	CASSQATGGGQPQHF	TGTGCCAGCAGCCAAGCGACAGGGGGCGGGCAGCCCCAGCATTTT
TRBV15	many	TRBJ1-2	NA	CATSRETAPTF	TGTGCCACCAGCAGGGAGACAGCTCCTACCTTC
TRBV6-5	few	TRBJ2-1	TRBD2	CASSSGTTNEQFF	TGTGCCAGCAGTTCCGGGACTACCAATGAGCAGTTCTTC
TRBV28	NA	TRBJ2-6	TRBD1	CASRRRQGATSGADVLTF	TGTGCCAGCAGACGTCGACAGGGGGCCACCTCTGGGGCCGACGTCCTGACTTTC